The T cell receptor (beta chain) described here comes from a study of blood T cell repertoires in COVID-19. Looked up from germline, CDR1 is ENHRY and CDR2 is SYGVKD. Trimming left V 3 bases short and J 4 bases short, with 15 bases between. CDR3 length: 15 residues. In the authors' methods: Estimated nucleated cell counts came from reference gene primer amplification. Profiled with immunoSEQ multiplex PCR; TCRdb holds only in-frame clones, not every one. V and J calls and clone size are given by that table; D and trimming were obtained from the DNA. The sample includes over 200,000 clones, approximately 89% seen only once; the top ten take about 5%.

This chain joins TRBV10-3 and TRBJ1-2, with D tentatively TRBD1 (5 bases). This sequence originates from a woman aged 35 to 49 with acute or convalescent COVID-19. What was sequenced was peripheral blood. Written as DNA, the CDR3 is TGTGCCATCAGTGATCCGATTGGGGGGGGCTATGGCTACACCTTC. Amino acids: CAISDPIGGGYGYTF.